This T cell receptor (beta chain) was observed in a study of blood T cells in healthy people across ages. CDR1 and CDR2 from the germline V gene are MDHEN and SYDVKM. CDR3 length equals 15 residues. Using a J-beta primer mix together with a sample-barcoded 5' primer, a second PCR was run for about 7 to 12 cycles. Researchers report that each sample yielded at least 3 million CDR3-containing paired-end reads. TCRdb redid the calling of the 5' RACE reads with MiXCR, one entry per CDR3 protein. The sample consists of 650,000 to 700,000 distinct CDR3 sequences, around 50% of them appearing once. This sequence was found in a woman of 80 years or more in good health. The chain carries TRBV28 and TRBJ2-1, with 13 bases fitting TRBD2. The DNA end favors TRBJ2-7, so the J call may be wrong. The sample consisted of blood. CDR3 residues: CASSRTSGGFLWQYF. CDR3 nucleotide sequence: TGTGCCAGCAGTCGGACTAGCGGGGGATTTTTGTGGCAGTACTTC.